The 10 T cell receptor beta chains presented below share a single source sample, sequenced in a study of T cells in Graves' hyperthyroidism and ophthalmopathy (dated by TCRdb to the late 2010s). Receptor amplification or capture employed multiplex PCR. The instrument given in TCRdb is Illumina HiSeq 2000. The TCR beta CDR3 regions were amplified from RNA transcripts. The first round of RT-PCR for the TCR CDR3 was performed with the HTBI primer set and the Qiagen OneStep RT-PCR kit. Using fastp at Q25 and MiXCR, TCRdb reprocessed the public reads and kept productive beta chains. Rows matching on CDR3 protein sequence are summarized as one entry with the most common DNA and genes. This sample gives fewer than 750,000 distinct CDR3 sequences in total; about 15% of them show up just once. Around 4.1% of the sample goes to the ten largest clones. Material for sequencing was blood. The origin of the receptors is a woman between 35 and 50 years old with Graves' ophthalmopathy.

This clonotype has ten or more counts. The chain joins TRBV19 to TRBJ1-5, with a possible D match to TRBD1 (5 bases). CDR1 is LNHDA and CDR2 is SQIVND in the germline V gene (reference sequence). The CDR3 is 16 amino acids. Trimming took off 5 bases at V and 7 bases at J, with 21 bases between the two ends. The CDR3: CASSPQAQGGGQPQHF. As DNA, the CDR3 is TGTGCCAGTAGTCCACAGGCGCAGGGTGGAGGGCAGCCCCAGCATTTT.

In this sample, this clonotype turned up many times. The chain combines TRBV4-2 with TRBJ2-5; 9 nucleotides agree with TRBD2. Per the germline V gene, CDR1 is LGHNA and CDR2 is YNFKEQ. The CDR3 contains 18 residues. Unmatched junction bases numbered 12, after V lost 4 bases and J lost 0 bases. Here the CDR3 DNA reads TGTGCCAGCAGCCCTGGAATAGCGGGAGTACCCCACCAAGAGACCCAGTACTTC. This translates into CASSPGIAGVPHQETQYF.

The V call is TRBV15, the J call TRBJ2-6; D call uncertain. The CDR3 is made up of 16 amino acids. Germline V lookup: CDR1 LNHNV, CDR2 YYDKDF (reference sequence). Trimming took off 1 base at V and 0 bases at J, with 7 bases between the two ends. The CDR3 DNA follows: TGTGCCACCAGCAGAGCAGGCAGCTCTGGGGCCAACGTCCTGACTTTC. Translation: CATSRAGSSGANVLTF.

This sequence joins TRBV11-1 and TRBJ2-7, with 11 nucleotides matching TRBD2. Germline loops: CDR1 SGHAT, CDR2 FQDESV (reference sequence). The CDR3 length is 19 residues. After removal of 5 bases from V and 5 bases from J, the junction contained 20 bases not matched to a gene. The DNA of the CDR3 is TGTGCCAGCAGCGGAAGGAGGAGTACTAGCGGGAGAGGTTTCAACGAGCAGTACTTC. Encoded protein: CASSGRRSTSGRGFNEQYF.

There are many counts of this clonotype. This chain joins TRBV27 and TRBJ2-7; TRBD1 matches 7 bases. CDR1 and CDR2 from the germline V gene are MNHEY and SMNVEV (reference sequence). Trimming removed 6 bases from V and 1 base from J; junction bases left unmatched: 6. The CDR3 sequence is 14 residues long. CDR3: CASSDREVSYEQYF. The DNA for the CDR3 is TGTGCCAGCAGCGACAGGGAAGTGTCCTACGAGCAGTACTTC.

This clonotype was found many times. In nucleotides, the CDR3 is TGTGCCAGCAGCTCAGGGAGGACGGTCTACTACGAGCAGTACTTC. Translation gives CASSSGRTVYYEQYF. The gene calls are TRBV12-3 or TRBV12-4 and TRBJ2-7; the D gene is possibly TRBD2 (6 bases). CDR3 length equals 15 residues. Trimming shortened V by 6 bases and J by 3 bases, and 18 bases separated the two germline ends.

The sample holds many counts of this clonotype. This sequence joins TRBV11-2 and TRBJ2-7; no reliable D call. Trimming left V 5 bases short and J 7 bases short, with 12 bases between. CDR1 and CDR2 (germline): SGHAT, FQNNGV. The CDR3 consists of 12 residues. The CDR3 nucleotides read TGTGCCAGCAGCGCCAGGTTCGAGGAGCAGTACTTC. It is translated as CASSARFEEQYF.

The chain couples TRBV4-1 to TRBJ1-6; 8 bases map to TRBD1. The CDR3 is 16 amino acids. The germline CDR1 and CDR2 sequences are MGHRA and YSYEKL. Germline trimming cut 2 bases from V and 7 bases from J; bases unmatched to any gene: 7. CDR3 protein: CASSQSPRGRNSPLHF. The CDR3 DNA reads as TGCGCCAGCAGCCAATCCCCCAGGGGGCGAAATTCACCCCTCCACTTT.

This clonotype was observed a handful of times. The V gene is TRBV6-5, the J gene TRBJ1-1; D possibly corresponds to TRBD1 (6 bases). CDR3 length: 15 residues. V was clipped by 4 bases and J by 4 bases, with 16 bases between them. Germline V gene data show CDR1 as MNHEY and CDR2 as SVGAGI. The CDR3, as DNA: TGTGCCAGCAGTTTGGGGGGCTCCCTGAGCACTGAAGCTTTCTTT. This codes for CASSLGGSLSTEAFF.

This chain joins TRBV20-1 and TRBJ2-2; 7 bases line up with TRBD1. Germline V lookup: CDR1 DFQATT, CDR2 SNEGSKA (reference sequence). V shed 8 bases and J 6 bases; nucleotides not matched to a gene: 6. The CDR3 contains 12 residues. The CDR3 here is CSLRQGSGELFF. The CDR3 DNA is TGCAGTTTGCGACAGGGCTCCGGGGAGCTGTTTTTT.